These 2 T cell receptor beta chains were all obtained from the same sample, sequenced in a study of blood T cell repertoires in COVID-19. Sequencing used immunoSEQ multiplex PCR; TCRdb keeps in-frame clones, though not all of them. The sample has 97,000 or so clones; about 78% are singletons. The sample was peripheral blood. The receptors shown here come from a man aged 55 to 70 with active or convalescent COVID-19.

The gene calls are TRBV5-1 and TRBJ2-3; possibly TRBD1 for D (6 bases). V lost 4 bases to trimming and J lost 5 bases, with 20 bases between them. CDR3 length: 16 amino acids. Looked up from germline, CDR1 is SGHRS and CDR2 is YFSETQ. CDR3 in amino acids: CASSPGHTFIQDTQYF. The CDR3 DNA reads TGCGCCAGCAGCCCGGGACACACCTTCATTCAAGATACGCAGTATTTT.

This clone came up a few times. The chain has TRBV5-1 and TRBJ2-1, with 14 bases aligning to TRBD2. CDR1 is SGHRS and CDR2 is YFSETQ in the germline V gene. V trimming: 3 bases; J trimming: 7 bases; junction bases outside the gene matches: 12. This CDR3 region has 18 residues. This CDR3 is CASSSRLAGGPIINEQFF. As DNA, the CDR3 is TGCGCCAGCAGCTCTCGACTAGCGGGAGGGCCAATTATAAATGAGCAGTTCTTC. Full variable domain (remainder filled in from reference TRBV5-1 and TRBJ2-1): KAGVTQTPRYLIKTRGQQVTLSCSPISGHRSVSWYQQTPGQGLQFLFEYFSETQRNKGNFPGRFSGRQFSNSRSEMNVSTLELGDSALYLCASSSRLAGGPIINEQFFGPGTRLTVL.